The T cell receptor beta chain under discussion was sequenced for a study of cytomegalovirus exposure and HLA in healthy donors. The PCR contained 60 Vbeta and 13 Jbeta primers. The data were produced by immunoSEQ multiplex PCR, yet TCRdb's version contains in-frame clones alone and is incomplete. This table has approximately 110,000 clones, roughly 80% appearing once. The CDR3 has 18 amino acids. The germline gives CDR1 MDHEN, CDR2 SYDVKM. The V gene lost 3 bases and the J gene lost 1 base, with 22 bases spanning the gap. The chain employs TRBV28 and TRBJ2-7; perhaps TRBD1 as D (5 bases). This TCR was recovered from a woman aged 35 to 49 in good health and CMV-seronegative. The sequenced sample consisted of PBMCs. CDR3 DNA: TGTGCCAGCAGTTTTCGTTTTGTGTTTGGGGCATTTTCCTACGAGCAGTACTTC. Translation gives CASSFRFVFGAFSYEQYF.